This T cell receptor beta chain was sequenced during a study of blood T cells in healthy people across ages. Study-wide results and caveats: Lack of knowledge of donor CMV status possibly confounded expanded clonotype changes.

This clonotype was picked up many times. Antigen unknown. Isolation yielded PBMCs, at least 7 million per sample, in every case. Sample-barcoded 5' priming and a J-beta primer mix drove a second PCR of roughly 6 to 12 cycles. TCRdb passed the 5' RACE reads through MiXCR, listing each CDR3 protein once. The sample carries about 620,000 distinct CDR3 sequences, roughly half recorded once. From germline, CDR1 is MDHEN and CDR2 SYDVKM. V lost 7 bases, J lost 7 bases, and 10 bases stayed unmatched. The CDR3 runs 16 residues. Input material: blood. The chain couples TRBV28 to TRBJ2-3; TRBD2 agrees at 14 bases. The receptor was derived from a woman aged 80 or over in good health. CDR3 loop: CASKGTSGGRGYTQYF. CDR3 in DNA: TGTGCCAGCAAGGGGACTAGCGGGGGACGGGGGTATACGCAGTATTTT.